This T cell receptor (beta chain) was observed in a study of blood T cell repertoires in COVID-19. Trimming left V 4 bases short and J 0 bases short, with 15 bases between. From germline, CDR1 is SSHAT and CDR2 FNYEAQ (reference sequence). CDR3 length equals 16 residues. Generated by immunoSEQ multiplex PCR, the TCRdb table keeps only in-frame clones and is missing some. The sample lists 200,000 or so clones, about 83% occurring once. The source of this sequence is a person in their 70s with COVID-19, enrolled during active disease. Sequenced: peripheral blood. V is TRBV7-7 and J is TRBJ1-1, with D uncertain. The CDR3 DNA reads as TGTGCCAGCAGCTCTGCTCTGGGCAGGTTGAACACTGAAGCTTTCTTT. Residues: CASSSALGRLNTEAFF.